This T cell receptor (beta chain) was sequenced during a study of CD8 T cells in ankylosing spondylitis. Preparation of TCR beta libraries was done by quantitative 5'-RACE with molecular barcodes. TCRdb independently ran MiXCR on the 5' RACE reads; one entry per CDR3 protein. The sample contains 750,000 to 850,000 distinct CDR3 sequences, around 11% of which appear only once. Study results and caveats: One TCR beta motif, made up of roughly eight highly homologous variants, appeared characteristic of ankylosing spondylitis blood. Several of the motif variants were reported before in synovial fluid and blood from reactive arthritis. Disease-linked clones reportedly concentrated significantly in matched ankylosing spondylitis synovial fluid.

This CDR3 has 12 amino acids. The V gene lost 0 bases and the J gene lost 8 bases, with 7 bases spanning the gap. The V gene's germline CDR1 is MNHEY and CDR2 SVGEGT. This clonotype was observed a single time. Antigen unknown. The source material was blood, either unsorted or a sorted T cell fraction (not recorded which). This TCR came from a male donor with ankylosing spondylitis. This chain connects TRBV6-2 or TRBV6-3 to TRBJ1-1; the D is unclear. The CDR3, as DNA: TGTGCCAGCAGTTACTCTCTACTCGAAGCTTTCTTT. Protein sequence: CASSYSLLEAFF.